The 5 T cell receptor beta chains reported below all come from one sample, sequenced in a study of T cell changes during pregnancy in multiple sclerosis. Repertoires were generated with immunoSEQ multiplex PCR, while TCRdb's copy carries only in-frame clones and drops some. The repertoire consists of approximately 83,000 clones, with 85% to 95% occurring once and the leading ten covering 2% to 2.5%. The sequencing here drew on peripheral blood, taken in the third trimester of pregnancy. Receptor source: a female donor with multiple sclerosis, enrolled in a pregnancy study.

V and J are TRBV18 and TRBJ1-4; 10 bases fit TRBD1. Trimming cost V 3 bases and J 0 bases; bases outside gene matches: 7. The CDR3 loop spans 18 amino acids. Germline V gene data show CDR1 as KGHSH and CDR2 as LQKENI. This chain's CDR3 is CASSPRGTGDTTNEKLFF. CDR3 coding DNA: TGTGCCAGCTCACCTCGTGGGACAGGGGACACAACTAATGAAAAACTGTTTTTT.

V gene TRBV5-6 combines with J gene TRBJ1-4, with 9 bases that match TRBD1. The CDR3 length is 15 residues. Trimming removed 3 bases from V and 7 bases from J; junction bases left unmatched: 7. CDR1 is SGHDT, CDR2 YYEEEE, per germline. The CDR3 loop is CASSSNRGPGEKLFF. CDR3 coding DNA: TGTGCCAGCAGCTCTAACAGGGGGCCGGGTGAAAAACTGTTTTTT.

This clone was recorded only once. This chain uses TRBV7-6 with TRBJ1-3; D gene uncertain. CDR1 is SGHVS and CDR2 is FNYEAQ in the germline V gene. V lost 4 bases to trimming and J lost 4 bases, with 14 bases between them. The CDR3 length is 15 residues. Written as DNA, the CDR3 is TGTGCCAGCAGCTCCGCCTTGGCAGCGGGAAACACCATATATTTT. As protein: CASSSALAAGNTIYF.

This chain joins TRBV5-8 and TRBJ1-2, with TRBD1 matching over 9 bases. The trim removed 5 bases at V and 5 bases at J, leaving 7 bases unmatched. CDR3 length: 14 amino acids. The germline gives CDR1 SGHTS, CDR2 YDEGEE. CDR3 amino acids: CASSPGTGYYGYTF. CDR3 sequence (DNA): TGTGCCAGCAGTCCCGGGACAGGGTATTATGGCTACACCTTC.

CDR3: CASSPNPSGRGEQFF. CDR3 nucleotide sequence: TGTGCCAGCAGTCCAAACCCTAGCGGGAGGGGTGAGCAGTTCTTC. The V gene is TRBV27, the J gene TRBJ2-1; 12 nucleotides line up with TRBD2. From germline, CDR1 is MNHEY and CDR2 SMNVEV (reference sequence). The CDR3 contains 15 residues. After removal of 5 bases from V and 9 bases from J, the junction contained 8 bases not matched to a gene.